This note documents a single T cell receptor beta chain sequence. As yet, its antigen is unknown. This sample stems from a study of OX40 agonist ivuxolimab in advanced cancers. Notes on the study in general: In the expanded peripheral T cells, antigen specificity was never determined. Some patients who did not respond also had low normalized T-cell clonal expansion.

CDR3 size: 18 residues. The V gene end was trimmed by 6 bases and the J gene end by 0 bases; junction bases not matched to a gene: 7. The germline V gene encodes CDR1 MRHNA and CDR2 SNTAGT. The data were produced by immunoSEQ multiplex PCR, yet TCRdb's version contains in-frame clones alone and is incomplete. The sample lists just under 75,000 clones, 90% to 95% seen once, with more than 0.4% in the top ten. V and J are TRBV6-4 and TRBJ2-2; 13 bases line up with TRBD2. The sample in question was CD4+ or CD8+ T cells sorted from blood, obtained in a trial of the OX40 agonist ivuxolimab. The source is an adult with an advanced solid tumor such as melanoma, head and neck, liver or kidney cancer. CDR3 protein: CASSHPGLAGSNTGELFF. The DNA of the CDR3 is TGTGCCAGCAGCCACCCGGGACTAGCGGGGTCGAACACCGGGGAGCTGTTTTTT.